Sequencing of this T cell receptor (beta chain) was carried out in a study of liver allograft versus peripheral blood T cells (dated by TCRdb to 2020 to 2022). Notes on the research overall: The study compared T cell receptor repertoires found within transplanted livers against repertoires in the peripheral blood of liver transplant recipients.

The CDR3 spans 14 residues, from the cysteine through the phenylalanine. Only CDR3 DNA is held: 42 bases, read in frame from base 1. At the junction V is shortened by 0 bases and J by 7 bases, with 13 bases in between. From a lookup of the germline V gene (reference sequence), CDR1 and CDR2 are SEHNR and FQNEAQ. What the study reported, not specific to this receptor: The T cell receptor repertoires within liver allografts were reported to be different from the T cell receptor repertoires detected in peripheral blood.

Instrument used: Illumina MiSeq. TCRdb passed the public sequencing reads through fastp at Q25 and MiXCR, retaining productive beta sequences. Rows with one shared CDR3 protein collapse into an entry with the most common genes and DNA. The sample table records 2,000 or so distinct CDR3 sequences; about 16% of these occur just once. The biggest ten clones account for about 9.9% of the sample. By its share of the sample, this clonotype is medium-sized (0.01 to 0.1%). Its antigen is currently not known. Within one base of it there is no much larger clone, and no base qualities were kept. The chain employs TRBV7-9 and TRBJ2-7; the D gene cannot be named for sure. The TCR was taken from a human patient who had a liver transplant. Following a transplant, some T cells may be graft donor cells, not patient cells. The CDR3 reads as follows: CASSLAAVSLEQYF. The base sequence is TGTGCCAGCAGCTTAGCGGCAGTTTCCTTAGAGCAGTACTTC.